The rows below give T cell receptor beta chains drawn from one sample of a study of CXCR3-negative and CXCR3-positive naive CD8 T cells. Each CDR3 protein gets one entry in TCRdb, which reprocessed the 5' RACE reads and gives no DNA. There are fewer than 95,000 distinct CDR3 sequences in the sample, with around 1.7% held by the top ten. The specimen sequenced was naive CXCR3- CD8+ T cells from blood. The origin of the receptors is a human donor in good health. Some clones in this sample may be carry-over from other donors' samples. CDR3s include the opening cysteine and the closing phenylalanine or tryptophan.

J: TRBJ2-6
V: TRBV7-2
CDR3: CASRRGGPRDRDDSGANVLTF

J: TRBJ2-1
V: TRBV7-9
CDR3: CASSGIAGYYNEQFF

J: TRBJ2-7
V: TRBV30
CDR3: CAWSPGQGPYEQYF

J: TRBJ2-7
V: TRBV16
CDR3: CASSPPSGGAAYEQYF

J: TRBJ2-1
V: TRBV6-5
CDR3: CASSYPRLAGGGHEQFF

J: TRBJ1-5
V: TRBV7-9
CDR3: CASSLSGNSNQPQHF

J: TRBJ2-1
V: TRBV20-1
CDR3: CSARGVGQMNEQFF

J: TRBJ2-3
V: TRBV4-2
CDR3: CASSQDYPGPDTQYF

J: TRBJ2-3
V: TRBV23-1
CDR3: CASSQVAGQGATDTQYF

J: TRBJ2-1
V: TRBV5-1
CDR3: CASSFYRTSYNEQFF

J: TRBJ2-2
V: TRBV7-8
CDR3: CASSLPYTGELFF

J: TRBJ1-2
V: TRBV13
CDR3: CASSLRGQTSYGYTF

J: TRBJ2-2
V: TRBV29-1
CDR3: CSVPAGGAGELFF

J: TRBJ2-5
V: TRBV3-1
CDR3: CASSQEGTSAETQYF

J: TRBJ2-2
V: TRBV28
CDR3: CASRGVNTGELFF

J: TRBJ2-2
V: TRBV15
CDR3: CATGGAGGERFGELFF

J: TRBJ2-7
V: TRBV11-1
CDR3: CASSLAPQGREVYEQYF

J: TRBJ1-1
V: TRBV15
CDR3: CATSIGVRMNTEAFF

J: TRBJ2-5
V: TRBV12-3/TRBV12-4
CDR3: CASSFGGEQETQYF

J: TRBJ1-2
V: TRBV30
CDR3: CAWSAAGQENYGYTF

J: TRBJ1-2
V: TRBV7-9
CDR3: CASSPGLWGYTF

J: TRBJ2-7
V: TRBV9
CDR3: CASSLGVRDEQYF

J: TRBJ1-1
V: TRBV7-9
CDR3: CASILLSVTEAFF

J: TRBJ1-2
V: TRBV29-1
CDR3: CSVPQGDGYTF

J: TRBJ1-5
V: TRBV4-1
CDR3: CASSQAEGGPQHF

J: TRBJ1-5
V: TRBV12-2
CDR3: CASRTRYRDRVQPQHF

J: TRBJ2-4
V: TRBV12-3/TRBV12-4
CDR3: CASSFYGAKNIQYF

J: TRBJ2-5
V: TRBV29-1
CDR3: CSVLREETQYF

J: TRBJ1-1
V: TRBV6-5
CDR3: CASRTDRDGEAFF

J: TRBJ2-7
V: TRBV2
CDR3: CASSEARGYEQYF

J: TRBJ2-1
V: TRBV7-2
CDR3: CASSLFPPRGGFNEQFF

J: TRBJ1-6
V: TRBV4-3
CDR3: CASSQDQSWDSPIHF

J: TRBJ2-7
V: TRBV29-1
CDR3: CSARLAEKDYEQYF

J: TRBJ2-7
V: TRBV4-3
CDR3: CASSPGTGAYEQYF

J: TRBJ2-3
V: TRBV7-3
CDR3: CASSLRGSTDTQYF

J: TRBJ2-7
V: TRBV6-2/TRBV6-3
CDR3: CASSYSNSYEQYF

J: TRBJ2-1
V: TRBV2
CDR3: CASAEDSSYNEQFF

J: TRBJ2-1
V: TRBV25-1
CDR3: CASSGLDNEQFF

J: TRBJ1-1
V: TRBV7-9
CDR3: CASSTTTGGIEAFF

J: TRBJ2-2
V: TRBV7-9
CDR3: CASSPGVGELFF